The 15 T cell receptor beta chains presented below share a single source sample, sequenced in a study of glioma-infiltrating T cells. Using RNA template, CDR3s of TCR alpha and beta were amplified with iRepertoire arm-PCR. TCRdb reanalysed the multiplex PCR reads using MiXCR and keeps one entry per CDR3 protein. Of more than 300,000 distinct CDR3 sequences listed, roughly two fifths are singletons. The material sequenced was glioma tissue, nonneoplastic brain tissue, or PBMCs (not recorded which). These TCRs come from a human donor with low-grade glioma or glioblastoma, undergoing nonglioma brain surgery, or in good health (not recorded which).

The CDR3 DNA is TGTGCCAGCAGCTTAACGGGACAGAACACTGAAGCTTTCTTT. Amino acid sequence: CASSLTGQNTEAFF. The chain is built from TRBV7-3 and TRBJ1-1; tentative D call: TRBD1 (6 bases). CDR3 length: 14 amino acids. The V gene lost 0 bases and the J gene lost 1 base, with 6 bases spanning the gap. Germline assignment: CDR1 SGHTA and CDR2 FQGTGA.

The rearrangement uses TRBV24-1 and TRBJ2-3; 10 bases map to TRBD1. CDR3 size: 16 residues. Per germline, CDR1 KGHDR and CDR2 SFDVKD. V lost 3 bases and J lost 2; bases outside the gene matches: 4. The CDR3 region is CATSDRGQGPTDTQYF. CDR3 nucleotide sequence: TGTGCCACCAGTGATAGGGGACAGGGGCCCACAGATACGCAGTATTTT.

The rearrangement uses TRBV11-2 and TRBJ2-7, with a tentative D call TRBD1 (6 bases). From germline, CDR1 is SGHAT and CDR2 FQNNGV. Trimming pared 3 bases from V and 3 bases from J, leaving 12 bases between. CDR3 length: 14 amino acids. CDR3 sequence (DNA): TGTGCCAGCAGCTTTGGACAGCTAGTCTACGAGCAGTACTTC. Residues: CASSFGQLVYEQYF.

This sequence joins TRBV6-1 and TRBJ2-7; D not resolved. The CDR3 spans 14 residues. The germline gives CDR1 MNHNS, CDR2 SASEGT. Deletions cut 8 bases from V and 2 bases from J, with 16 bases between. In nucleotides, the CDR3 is TGTGCCAGCCGACATACGACCGGCCCCTACGAGCAGTACTTC. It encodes CASRHTTGPYEQYF.

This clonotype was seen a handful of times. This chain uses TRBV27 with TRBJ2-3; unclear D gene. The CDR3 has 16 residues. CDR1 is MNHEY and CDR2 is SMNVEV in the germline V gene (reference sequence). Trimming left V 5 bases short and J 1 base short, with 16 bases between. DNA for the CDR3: TGTGCCAGCAGTGCTATTGGGTTTTCGGGCACAGATACGCAGTATTTT. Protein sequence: CASSAIGFSGTDTQYF.

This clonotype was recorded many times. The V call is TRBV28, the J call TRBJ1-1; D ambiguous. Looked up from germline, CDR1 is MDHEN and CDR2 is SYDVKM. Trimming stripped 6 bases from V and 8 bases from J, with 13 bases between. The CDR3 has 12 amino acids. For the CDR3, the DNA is TGTGCCAGCAGATCGCTAAACGGGGAAGCTTTCTTT. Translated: CASRSLNGEAFF.

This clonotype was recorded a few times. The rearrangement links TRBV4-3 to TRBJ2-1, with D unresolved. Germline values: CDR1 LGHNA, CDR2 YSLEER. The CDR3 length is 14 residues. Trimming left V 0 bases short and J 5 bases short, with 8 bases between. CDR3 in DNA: TGCGCCAGCAGCCAAGACGGCCATAACAATGAGCAGTTCTTC. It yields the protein CASSQDGHNNEQFF.

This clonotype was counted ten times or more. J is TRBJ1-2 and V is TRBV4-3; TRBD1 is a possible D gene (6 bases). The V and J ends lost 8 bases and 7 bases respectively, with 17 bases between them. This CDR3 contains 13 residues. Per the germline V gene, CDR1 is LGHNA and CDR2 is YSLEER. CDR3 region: CASGKSGARGYTF. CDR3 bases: TGCGCCAGCGGGAAATCGGGGGCTCGTGGCTACACCTTC.

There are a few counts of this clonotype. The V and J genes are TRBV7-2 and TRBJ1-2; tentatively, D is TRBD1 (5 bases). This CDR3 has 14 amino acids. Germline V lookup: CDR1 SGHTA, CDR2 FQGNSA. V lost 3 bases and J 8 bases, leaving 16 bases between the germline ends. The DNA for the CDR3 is TGTGCCAGCAGCTTTTCCCGGGACGGCGGGGGCTACACCTTC. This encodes CASSFSRDGGGYTF.

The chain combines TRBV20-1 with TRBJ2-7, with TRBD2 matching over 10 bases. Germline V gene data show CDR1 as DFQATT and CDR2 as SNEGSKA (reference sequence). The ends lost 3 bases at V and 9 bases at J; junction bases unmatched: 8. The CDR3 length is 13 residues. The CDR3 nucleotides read TGCAGTGCTAGGGAGCGGGAGGGGTTTGGGCAGTACTTC. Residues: CSAREREGFGQYF.

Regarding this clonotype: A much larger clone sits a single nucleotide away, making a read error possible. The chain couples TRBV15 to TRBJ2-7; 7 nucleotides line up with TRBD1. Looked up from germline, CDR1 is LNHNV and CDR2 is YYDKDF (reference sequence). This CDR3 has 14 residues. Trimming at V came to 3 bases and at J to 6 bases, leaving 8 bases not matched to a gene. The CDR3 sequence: CATSSTGTDCEQYF. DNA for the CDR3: TGTGCCACCAGCAGTACCGGGACAGACTGCGAGCAGTACTTC.

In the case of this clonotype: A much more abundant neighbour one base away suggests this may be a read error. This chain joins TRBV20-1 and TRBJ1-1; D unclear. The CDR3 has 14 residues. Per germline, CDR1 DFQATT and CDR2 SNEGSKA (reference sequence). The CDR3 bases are TGCATTGCACTGACTGGACCGCTGAACACTGAAGCTTTCTTT. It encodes CIALTGPLNTEAFF.

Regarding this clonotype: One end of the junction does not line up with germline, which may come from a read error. Written as DNA, the CDR3 is TGTGCCAGAAGTTCGACAGGGAACACTGAAGCTTTCTTT. Protein sequence: CARSSTGNTEAFF. The rearrangement links TRBV27 to TRBJ1-1; D may be TRBD1 (6 bases). The CDR3 length is 13 residues. Germline CDR1 and CDR2: MNHEY and SMNVEV (reference sequence).

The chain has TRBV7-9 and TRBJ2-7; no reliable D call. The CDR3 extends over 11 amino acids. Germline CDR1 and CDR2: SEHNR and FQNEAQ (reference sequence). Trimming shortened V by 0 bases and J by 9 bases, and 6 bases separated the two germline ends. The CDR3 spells CASSLARGQYF. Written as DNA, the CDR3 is TGTGCCAGCAGCTTAGCGCGTGGGCAGTACTTC.

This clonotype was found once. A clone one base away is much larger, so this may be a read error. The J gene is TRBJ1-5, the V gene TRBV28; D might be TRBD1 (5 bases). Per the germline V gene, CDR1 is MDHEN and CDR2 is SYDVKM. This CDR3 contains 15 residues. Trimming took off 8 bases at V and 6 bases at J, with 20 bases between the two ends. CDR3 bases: TGTGCCAGCCTCACGGAGGGGTTCGGCATTCAGCCCCAGCATTTT. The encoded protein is CASLTEGFGIQPQHF.